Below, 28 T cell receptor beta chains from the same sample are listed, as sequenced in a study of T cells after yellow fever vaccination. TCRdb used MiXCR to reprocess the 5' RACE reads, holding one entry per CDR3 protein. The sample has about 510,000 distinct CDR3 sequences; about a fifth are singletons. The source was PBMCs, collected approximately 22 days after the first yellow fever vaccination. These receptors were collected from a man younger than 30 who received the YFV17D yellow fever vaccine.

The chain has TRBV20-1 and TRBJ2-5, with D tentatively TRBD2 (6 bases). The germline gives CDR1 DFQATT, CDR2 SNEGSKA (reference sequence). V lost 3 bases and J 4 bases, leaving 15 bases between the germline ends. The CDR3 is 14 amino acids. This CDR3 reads CSASPGGAGETQYF. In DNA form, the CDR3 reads TGCAGTGCTAGTCCGGGCGGGGCAGGAGAGACCCAGTACTTC.

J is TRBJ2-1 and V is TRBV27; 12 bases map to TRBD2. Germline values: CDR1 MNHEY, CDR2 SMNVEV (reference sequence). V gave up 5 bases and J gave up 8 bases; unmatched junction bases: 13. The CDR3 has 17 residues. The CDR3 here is CASSPTSGGLAVDEQFF. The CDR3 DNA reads TGTGCCAGCAGTCCGACTAGCGGGGGTCTGGCGGTAGATGAGCAGTTCTTC.

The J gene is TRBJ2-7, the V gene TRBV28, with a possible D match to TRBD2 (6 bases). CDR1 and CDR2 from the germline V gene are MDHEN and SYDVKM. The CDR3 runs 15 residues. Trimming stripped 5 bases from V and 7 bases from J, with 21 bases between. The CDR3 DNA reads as TGTGCCAGCAGTGAAGCAGGGAGGTTTGTGGGGGAGCAGTACGTC. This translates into CASSEAGRFVGEQYV.

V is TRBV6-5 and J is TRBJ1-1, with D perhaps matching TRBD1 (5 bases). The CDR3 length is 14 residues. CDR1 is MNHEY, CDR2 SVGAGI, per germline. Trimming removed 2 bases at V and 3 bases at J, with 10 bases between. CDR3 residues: CASSYNLGDTEAFF. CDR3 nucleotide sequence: TGTGCCAGCAGTTACAACCTGGGGGACACTGAAGCTTTCTTT.

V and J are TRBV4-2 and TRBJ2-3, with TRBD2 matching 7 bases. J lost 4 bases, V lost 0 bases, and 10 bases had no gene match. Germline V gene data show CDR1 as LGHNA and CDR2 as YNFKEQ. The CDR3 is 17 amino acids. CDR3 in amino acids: CASSQDRDSRGADTQYF. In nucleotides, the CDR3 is TGTGCCAGCAGCCAAGATCGGGATAGCCGGGGGGCAGATACGCAGTATTTT.

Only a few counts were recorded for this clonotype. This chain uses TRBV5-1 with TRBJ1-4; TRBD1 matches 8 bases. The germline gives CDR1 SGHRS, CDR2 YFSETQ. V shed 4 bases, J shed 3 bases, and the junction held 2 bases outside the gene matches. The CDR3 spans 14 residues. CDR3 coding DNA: TGCGCCAGCAGCCAGGACAGGGCTAATGAAAAACTGTTTTTT. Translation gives CASSQDRANEKLFF.

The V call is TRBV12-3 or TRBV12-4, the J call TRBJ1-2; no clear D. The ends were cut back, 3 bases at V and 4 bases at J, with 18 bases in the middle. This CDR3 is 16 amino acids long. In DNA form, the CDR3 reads TGTGCCAGCAGTTTTTCTACCGAACCGCCCGCCTATGGCTACACCTTC. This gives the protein CASSFSTEPPAYGYTF.

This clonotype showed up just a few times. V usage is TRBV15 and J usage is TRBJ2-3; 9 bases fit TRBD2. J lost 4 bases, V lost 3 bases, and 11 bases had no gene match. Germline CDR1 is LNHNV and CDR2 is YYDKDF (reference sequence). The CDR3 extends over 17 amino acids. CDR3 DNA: TGTGCCACCAGCAGCGGAGGGGGAAGCGGGGGGCCAGATACGCAGTATTTT. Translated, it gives CATSSGGGSGGPDTQYF.

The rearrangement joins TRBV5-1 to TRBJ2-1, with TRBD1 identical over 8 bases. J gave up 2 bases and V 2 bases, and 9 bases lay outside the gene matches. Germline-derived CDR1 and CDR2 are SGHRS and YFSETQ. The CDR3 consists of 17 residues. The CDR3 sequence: CASSFRDRNRAYNEQFF. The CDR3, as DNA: TGCGCCAGCAGCTTCCGGGACAGGAACAGGGCCTACAATGAGCAGTTCTTC.

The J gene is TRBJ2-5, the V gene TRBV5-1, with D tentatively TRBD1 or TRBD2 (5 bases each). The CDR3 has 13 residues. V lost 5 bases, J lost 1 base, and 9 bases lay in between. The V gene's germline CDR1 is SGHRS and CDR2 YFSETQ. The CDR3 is CASRTGAQETQYF. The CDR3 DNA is TGCGCCAGCAGGACCGGGGCCCAAGAGACCCAGTACTTC.

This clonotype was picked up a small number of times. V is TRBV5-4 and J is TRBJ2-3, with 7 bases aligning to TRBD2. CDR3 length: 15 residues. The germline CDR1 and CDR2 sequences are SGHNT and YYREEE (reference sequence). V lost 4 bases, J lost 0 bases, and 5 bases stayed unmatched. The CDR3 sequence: CASSAVGGSTDTQYF. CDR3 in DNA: TGTGCCAGCAGCGCCGTCGGGGGGAGCACAGATACGCAGTATTTT.

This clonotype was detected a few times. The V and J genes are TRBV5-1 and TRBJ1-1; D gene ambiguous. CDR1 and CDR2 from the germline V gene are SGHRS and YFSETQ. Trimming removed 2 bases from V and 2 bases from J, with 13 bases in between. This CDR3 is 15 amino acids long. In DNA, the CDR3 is TGCGCCAGCAGCTTTCAAGTACCAGCTAACACTGAAGCTTTCTTT. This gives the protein CASSFQVPANTEAFF.

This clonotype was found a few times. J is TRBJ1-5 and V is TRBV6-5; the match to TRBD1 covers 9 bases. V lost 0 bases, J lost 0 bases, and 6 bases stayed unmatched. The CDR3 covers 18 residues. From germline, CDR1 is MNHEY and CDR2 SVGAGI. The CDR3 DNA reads TGTGCCAGCAGTTACTCGATTAGGGACAGGGTTAGCAATCAGCCCCAGCATTTT. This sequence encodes CASSYSIRDRVSNQPQHF.

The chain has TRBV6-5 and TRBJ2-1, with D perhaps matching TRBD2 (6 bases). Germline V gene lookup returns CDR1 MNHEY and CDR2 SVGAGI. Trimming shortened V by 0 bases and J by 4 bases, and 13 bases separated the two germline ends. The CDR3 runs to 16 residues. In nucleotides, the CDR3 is TGTGCCAGCAGTTACTCGTCGGGACTTCGGTACAATGAGCAGTTCTTC. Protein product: CASSYSSGLRYNEQFF.

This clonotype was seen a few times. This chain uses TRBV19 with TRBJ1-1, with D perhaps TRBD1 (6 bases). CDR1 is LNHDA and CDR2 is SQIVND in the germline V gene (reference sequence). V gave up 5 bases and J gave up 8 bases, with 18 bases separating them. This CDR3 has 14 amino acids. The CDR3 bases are TGTGCCAGTAGTTCTCCACACGGGGGGCGAGAAGCTTTCTTT. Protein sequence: CASSSPHGGREAFF.

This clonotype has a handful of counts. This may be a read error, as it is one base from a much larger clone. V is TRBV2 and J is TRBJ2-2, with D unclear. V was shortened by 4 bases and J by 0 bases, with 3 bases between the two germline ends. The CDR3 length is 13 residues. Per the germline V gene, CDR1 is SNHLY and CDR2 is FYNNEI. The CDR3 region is CASSVPNTGELFF. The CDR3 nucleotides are TGTGCCAGCAGTGTCCCGAACACCGGGGAGCTGTTTTTT.

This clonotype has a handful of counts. CDR3 nucleotide sequence: TGTGCCAGCAGCCCTCGCCGACTAGACTACACCGGGGAGCTGTTTTTT. It encodes CASSPRRLDYTGELFF. The chain couples TRBV5-8 to TRBJ2-2; D is perhaps TRBD2 (6 bases). Germline assignment: CDR1 SGHTS and CDR2 YDEGEE. Trimming removed 4 bases from V and 3 bases from J, with 16 bases in between. The CDR3 has 16 residues. Variable domain in full (rest from reference TRBV5-8 and TRBJ2-2): EAGVTQSPTHLIKTRGQQATLRCSPISGHTSVYWYQQALGLGLQFLLWYDEGEERNRGNFPPRFSGRQFPNYSSELNVNALELEDSALYLCASSPRRLDYTGELFFGEGSRLTVL.

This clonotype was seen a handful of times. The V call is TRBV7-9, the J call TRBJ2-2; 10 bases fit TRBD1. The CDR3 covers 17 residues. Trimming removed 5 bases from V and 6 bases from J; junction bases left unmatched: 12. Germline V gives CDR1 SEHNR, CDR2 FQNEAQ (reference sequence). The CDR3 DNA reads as TGTGCCAGCAGCGCCCCCCCCGGGACAGGGGTGGCCGGGGAGCTGTTTTTT. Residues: CASSAPPGTGVAGELFF.

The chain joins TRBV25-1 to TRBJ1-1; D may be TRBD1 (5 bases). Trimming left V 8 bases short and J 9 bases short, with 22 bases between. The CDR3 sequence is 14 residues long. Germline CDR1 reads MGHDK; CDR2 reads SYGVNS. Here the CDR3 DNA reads TGTGCCAGCCGTCCGGTCGGGACCTCTTTTCAAGCTTTCTTT. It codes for CASRPVGTSFQAFF.

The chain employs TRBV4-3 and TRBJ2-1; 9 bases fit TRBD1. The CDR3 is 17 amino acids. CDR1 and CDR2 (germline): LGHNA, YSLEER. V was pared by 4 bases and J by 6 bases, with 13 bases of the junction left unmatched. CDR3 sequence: CASSRESGTGLVNEQFF. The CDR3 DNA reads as TGCGCCAGCAGCCGCGAATCCGGGACAGGGTTGGTCAATGAGCAGTTCTTC.

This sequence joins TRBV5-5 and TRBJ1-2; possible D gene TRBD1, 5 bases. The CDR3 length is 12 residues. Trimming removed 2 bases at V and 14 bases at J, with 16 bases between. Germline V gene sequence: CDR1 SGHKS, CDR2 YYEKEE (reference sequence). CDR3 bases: TGTGCCAGCAGCTTCACCGGGACTACCACTACCTTC. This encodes CASSFTGTTTTF.

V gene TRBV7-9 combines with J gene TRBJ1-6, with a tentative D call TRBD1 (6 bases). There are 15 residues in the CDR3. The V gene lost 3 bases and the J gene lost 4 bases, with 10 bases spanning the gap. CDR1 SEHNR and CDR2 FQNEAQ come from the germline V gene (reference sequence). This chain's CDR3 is CASSFTGTYNSPLHF. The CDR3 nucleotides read TGTGCCAGCAGCTTCACAGGGACTTATAATTCACCCCTCCACTTT. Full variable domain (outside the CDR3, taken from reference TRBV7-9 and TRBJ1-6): DTGVSQNPRHKITKRGQNVTFRCDPISEHNRLYWYRQTLGQGPEFLTYFQNEAQLEKSRLLSDRFSAERPKGSFSTLEIQRTEQGDSAMYLCASSFTGTYNSPLHFGNGTRLTVT.

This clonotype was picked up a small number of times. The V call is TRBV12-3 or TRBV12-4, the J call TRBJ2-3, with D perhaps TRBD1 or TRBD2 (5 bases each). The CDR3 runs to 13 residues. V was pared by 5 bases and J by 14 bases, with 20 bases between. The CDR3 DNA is TGTGCCAGCAGTGGGCAGACCGGGACCGGAGGGTATTTT. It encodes CASSGQTGTGGYF.

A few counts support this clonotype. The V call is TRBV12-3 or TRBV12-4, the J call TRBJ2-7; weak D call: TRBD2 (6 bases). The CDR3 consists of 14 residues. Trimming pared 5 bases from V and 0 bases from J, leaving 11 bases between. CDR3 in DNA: TGTGCCAGCAGTGCCGCGGGGTTCTCCTACGAGCAGTACTTC. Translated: CASSAAGFSYEQYF.

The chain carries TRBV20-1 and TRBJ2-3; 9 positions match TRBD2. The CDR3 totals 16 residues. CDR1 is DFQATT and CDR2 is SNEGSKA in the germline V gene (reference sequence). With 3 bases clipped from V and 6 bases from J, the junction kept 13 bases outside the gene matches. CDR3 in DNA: TGCAGTGCTAGGGATCCAATAGCGGGGGAGGCGGATACGCAGTATTTT. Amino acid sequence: CSARDPIAGEADTQYF.

Written as DNA, the CDR3 is TGTGCCAGCAGCCCCGACAGGACACACTACTTC. Protein: CASSPDRTHYF. The genes are TRBV7-8 and TRBJ2-7; possibly TRBD1 for D (6 bases). This CDR3 spans 11 amino acids. The germline V and J ends were trimmed by 5 bases and 13 bases, with 15 bases remaining between them. CDR1 SGHVS and CDR2 FQNEAQ come from the germline V gene.

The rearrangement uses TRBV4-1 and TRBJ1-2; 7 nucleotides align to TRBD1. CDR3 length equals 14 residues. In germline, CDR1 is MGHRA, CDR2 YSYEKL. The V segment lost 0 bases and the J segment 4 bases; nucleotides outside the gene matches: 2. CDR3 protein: CASSQDNRGYGYTF. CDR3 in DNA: TGCGCCAGCAGCCAAGACAACAGGGGCTATGGCTACACCTTC.

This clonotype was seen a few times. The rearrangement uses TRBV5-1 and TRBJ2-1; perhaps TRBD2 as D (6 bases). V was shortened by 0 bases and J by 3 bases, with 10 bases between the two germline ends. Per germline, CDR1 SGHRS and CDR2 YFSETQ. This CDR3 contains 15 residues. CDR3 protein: CASSLGDFFYNEQFF. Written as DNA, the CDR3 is TGCGCCAGCAGCTTGGGGGACTTCTTCTACAATGAGCAGTTCTTC.